Each of the 9 T cell receptor beta chains below was sequenced from the same sample in a study of shared clonotypes between healthy human individuals. Only in-frame clones appear in the TCRdb table, and some are missing; sequencing was by immunoSEQ multiplex PCR. The sample lists roughly 2.4 million clones; approximately 94% were seen once. Sequenced: naive CD4+ T cells sorted from blood. Regarding subset: CD45RA+ positively selected. All receptors derive from a young man in good health.

The V and J genes are TRBV7-3 and TRBJ2-3; 8 bases line up with TRBD2. The CDR3 extends over 16 amino acids. J gave up 2 bases and V 5 bases, and 9 bases lay outside the gene matches. In germline, CDR1 is SGHTA, CDR2 FQGTGA. The DNA for the CDR3 is TGTGCCAGCAGCCAAGGACTAGCTGTCTTCACAGATACGCAGTATTTT. It is translated as CASSQGLAVFTDTQYF.

The chain employs TRBV7-3 and TRBJ2-2; 10 nucleotides match TRBD1. This CDR3 region has 14 residues. V was clipped by 3 bases and J by 7 bases; unmatched bases: 2. Looked up from germline, CDR1 is SGHTA and CDR2 is FQGTGA. In DNA, the CDR3 is TGTGCCAGCAGCTTCGGACAGGGGGTCGGGGAGCTGTTTTTT. Its protein product is CASSFGQGVGELFF.

V gene TRBV5-4 combines with J gene TRBJ2-7; 7 positions match TRBD2. CDR1 is SGHNT, CDR2 YYREEE, per germline (reference sequence). J gave up 4 bases and V 0 bases, and 13 bases lay outside the gene matches. The CDR3 runs to 17 residues. In DNA, the CDR3 is TGTGCCAGCAGCTTGGCTGATCGGAGGGAGGGCCGATACGAGCAGTACTTC. Its translation: CASSLADRREGRYEQYF. The entire variable domain, with the rest obtained from reference TRBV5-4 and TRBJ2-7, is as follows: ETGVTQSPTHLIKTRGQQVTLRCSSQSGHNTVSWYQQALGQGPQFIFQYYREEENGRGNFPPRFSGLQFPNYSSELNVNALELDDSALYLCASSLADRREGRYEQYFGPGTRLTVT.

For this clone: The same CDR3 also results from other DNA sequences found in this sample. The genes are TRBV19 and TRBJ1-5; no reliable D call. Germline V gene sequence: CDR1 LNHDA, CDR2 SQIVND (reference sequence). The CDR3 has 14 residues. The V end lost 1 base, the J end lost 1 base, and 5 bases lay between the germline ends. CDR3 in amino acids: CASSIGGSNQPQHF. The CDR3, as DNA: TGTGCCAGTAGTATAGGGGGAAGCAATCAGCCCCAGCATTTT.

J is TRBJ1-5 and V is TRBV28, with D possibly being TRBD1 (5 bases). Trimming left V 6 bases short and J 2 bases short, with 17 bases between. Germline CDR1 reads MDHEN; CDR2 reads SYDVKM. The CDR3 runs 16 residues. CDR3 sequence: CASRPTDSLGNQPQHF. CDR3 sequence (DNA): TGTGCCAGCAGGCCAACCGACAGCTTGGGCAATCAGCCCCAGCATTTT.

The chain joins TRBV7-9 to TRBJ2-5, with D hard to call. The CDR3 covers 13 residues. V was trimmed by 3 bases and J by 5 bases, leaving 10 bases between them. Germline CDR1 and CDR2: SEHNR and FQNEAQ (reference sequence). CDR3 loop: CASSFEDWETQYF. The CDR3 bases are TGTGCCAGCAGCTTTGAGGATTGGGAGACCCAGTACTTC.

This clone appeared once. This sequence joins TRBV27 and TRBJ1-5; perhaps TRBD1 as D (6 bases). Trimming removed 6 bases at V and 4 bases at J, with 16 bases between. From germline, CDR1 is MNHEY and CDR2 SMNVEV (reference sequence). This CDR3 is 15 amino acids long. CDR3 residues: CASSPGGVWNQPQHF. Written as DNA, the CDR3 is TGTGCCAGCAGCCCGGGGGGCGTATGGAATCAGCCCCAGCATTTT.

This chain links TRBV19 with TRBJ1-5; tentative D call: TRBD1 (5 bases). The CDR3 has 15 amino acids. Trimming removed 1 base at V and 6 bases at J, with 13 bases between. Germline values: CDR1 LNHDA, CDR2 SQIVND (reference sequence). The CDR3 DNA reads as TGTGCCAGTAGTATAGTCCAGGGAGTCGGTCAGCCCCAGCATTTT. It translates to CASSIVQGVGQPQHF.

This clone was seen only once. The chain combines TRBV5-4 with TRBJ2-3, with 8 nucleotides matching TRBD1. Germline V lookup: CDR1 SGHNT, CDR2 YYREEE (reference sequence). The CDR3 covers 15 residues. The J segment lost 1 base and the V segment lost 4 bases, leaving 5 bases of the junction unmatched. In DNA form, the CDR3 reads TGTGCCAGCAGCCATATGGGACAGGGCACAGATACGCAGTATTTT. It is translated as CASSHMGQGTDTQYF.